The present T cell receptor beta chain was sequenced within a study of immune cell composition in non-small cell lung cancer. Findings and limits, study-wide: Squamous carcinomas (75%) more often had tumour-associated clones >0.5% than adenocarcinomas (around 35%).

A word on this clone: Its antigen remains unidentified.

Libraries were prepared by immunoSEQ multiplex PCR; TCRdb keeps only in-frame clonotypes and omits some of them. In the table there are 2,000 to 3,000 clones, roughly 80% of which are singletons. This CDR3 spans 13 amino acids. Germline lookup yields CDR1 SGHNT and CDR2 YENEEA. V lost 1 base to trimming and J lost 6 bases; unmatched junction nucleotides: 2. The chain employs TRBV11-3 and TRBJ1-1; 7 nucleotides align to TRBD1. Specimen: lung tumor tissue. The clonotype originates from a human donor with non-small cell lung cancer. CDR3 residues: CASSLVQGAEAFF. The CDR3 DNA reads as TGTGCCAGCAGCTTAGTTCAGGGGGCTGAAGCTTTCTTT. Full variable domain (remainder filled in from reference TRBV11-3 and TRBJ1-1): EAGVVQSPRYKIIEKKQPVAFWCNPISGHNTLYWYLQNLGQGPELLIRYENEEAVDDSQLPKDRFSAERLKGVDSTLKIQPAELGDSAVYLCASSLVQGAEAFFGQGTRLTVV.